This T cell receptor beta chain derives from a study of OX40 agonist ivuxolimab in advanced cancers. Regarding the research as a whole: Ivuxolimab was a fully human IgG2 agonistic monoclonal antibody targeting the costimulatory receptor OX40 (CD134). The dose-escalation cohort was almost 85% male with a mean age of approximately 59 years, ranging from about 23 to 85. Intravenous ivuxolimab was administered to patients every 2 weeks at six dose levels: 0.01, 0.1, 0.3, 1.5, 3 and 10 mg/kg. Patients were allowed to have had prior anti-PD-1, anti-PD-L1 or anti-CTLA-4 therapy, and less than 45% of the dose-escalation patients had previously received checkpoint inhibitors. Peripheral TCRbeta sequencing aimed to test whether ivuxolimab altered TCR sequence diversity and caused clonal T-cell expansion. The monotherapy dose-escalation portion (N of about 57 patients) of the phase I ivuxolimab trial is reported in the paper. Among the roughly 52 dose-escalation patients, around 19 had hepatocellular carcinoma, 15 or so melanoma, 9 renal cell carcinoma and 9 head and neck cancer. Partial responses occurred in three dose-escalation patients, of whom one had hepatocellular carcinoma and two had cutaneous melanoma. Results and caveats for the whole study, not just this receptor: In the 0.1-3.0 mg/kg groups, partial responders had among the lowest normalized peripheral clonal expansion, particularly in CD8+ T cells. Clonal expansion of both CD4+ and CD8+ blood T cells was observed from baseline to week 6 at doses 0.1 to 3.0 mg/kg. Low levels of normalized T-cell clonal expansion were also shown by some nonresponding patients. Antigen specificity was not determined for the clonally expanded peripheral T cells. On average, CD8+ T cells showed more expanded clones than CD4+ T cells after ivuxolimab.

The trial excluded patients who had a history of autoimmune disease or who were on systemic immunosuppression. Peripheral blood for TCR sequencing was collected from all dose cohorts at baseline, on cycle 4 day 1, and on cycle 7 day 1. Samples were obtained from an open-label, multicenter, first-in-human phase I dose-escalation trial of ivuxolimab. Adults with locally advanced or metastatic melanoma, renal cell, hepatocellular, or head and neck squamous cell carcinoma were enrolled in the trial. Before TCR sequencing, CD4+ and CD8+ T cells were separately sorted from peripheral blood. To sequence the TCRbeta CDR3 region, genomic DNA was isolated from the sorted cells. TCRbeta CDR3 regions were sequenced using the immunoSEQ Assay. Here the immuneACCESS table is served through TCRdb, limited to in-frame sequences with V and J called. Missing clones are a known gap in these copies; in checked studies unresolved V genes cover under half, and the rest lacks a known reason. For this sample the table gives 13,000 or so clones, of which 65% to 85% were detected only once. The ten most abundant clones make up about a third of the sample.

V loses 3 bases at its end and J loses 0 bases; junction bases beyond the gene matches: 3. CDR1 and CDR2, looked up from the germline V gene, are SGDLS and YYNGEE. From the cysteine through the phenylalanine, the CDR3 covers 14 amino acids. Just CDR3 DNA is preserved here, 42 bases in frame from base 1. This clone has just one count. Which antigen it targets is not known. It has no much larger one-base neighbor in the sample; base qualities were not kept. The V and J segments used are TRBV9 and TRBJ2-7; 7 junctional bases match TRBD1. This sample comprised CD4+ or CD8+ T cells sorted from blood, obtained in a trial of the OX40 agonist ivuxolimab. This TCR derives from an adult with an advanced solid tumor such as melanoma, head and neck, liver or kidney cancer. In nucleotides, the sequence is TGTGCCAGCAGCGGGGGACAGAACTCCTACGAGCAGTACTTC. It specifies CASSGGQNSYEQYF. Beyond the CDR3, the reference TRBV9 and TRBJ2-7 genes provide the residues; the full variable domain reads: DSGVTQTPKHLITATGQRVTLRCSPRSGDLSVYWYQQSLDQGLQFLIQYYNGEERAKGNILERFSAQQFPDLHSELNLSSLELGDSALYFCASSGGQNSYEQYFGPGTRLTVT.